The clone carrying this TCR beta chain was seen many times. Its antigen remains unidentified. The record originates from a study of T cells after posttransplantation cyclophosphamide. The CDR3 is 14 amino acids. Germline V gene data show CDR1 as SGDLS and CDR2 as YYNGEE. Unmatched junction bases numbered 7, after V lost 8 bases and J lost 5 bases. Libraries were prepared by immunoSEQ multiplex PCR; TCRdb keeps only in-frame clonotypes and omits some of them. The sample counts about 34,000 clones, none seen once; the ten largest own 6.5% to 8%. Broader study findings: After PTCy, TRB diversity resembled that of CNI/methotrexate controls.

This sequence originates from a woman aged 50 to 60 in good health and a related stem cell transplant donor. What was sequenced was PBMCs. This chain links TRBV9 with TRBJ1-5; 10 bases are shared with TRBD1. CDR3 coding DNA: TGTGCCAGGGAGGGACAGGGGAACGATCAGCCCCAGCATTTT. Its translation: CAREGQGNDQPQHF.